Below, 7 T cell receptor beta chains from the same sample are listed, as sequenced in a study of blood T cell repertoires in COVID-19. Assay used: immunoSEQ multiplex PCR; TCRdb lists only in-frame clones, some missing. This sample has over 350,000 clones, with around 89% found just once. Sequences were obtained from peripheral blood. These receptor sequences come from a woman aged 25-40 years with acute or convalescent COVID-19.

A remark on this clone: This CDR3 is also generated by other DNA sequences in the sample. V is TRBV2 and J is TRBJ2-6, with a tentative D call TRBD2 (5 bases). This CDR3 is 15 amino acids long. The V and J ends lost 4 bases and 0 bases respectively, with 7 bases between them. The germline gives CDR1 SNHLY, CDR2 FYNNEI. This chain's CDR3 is CASSVGGSGANVLTF. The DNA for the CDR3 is TGTGCCAGCAGTGTTGGAGGCTCTGGGGCCAACGTCCTGACTTTC.

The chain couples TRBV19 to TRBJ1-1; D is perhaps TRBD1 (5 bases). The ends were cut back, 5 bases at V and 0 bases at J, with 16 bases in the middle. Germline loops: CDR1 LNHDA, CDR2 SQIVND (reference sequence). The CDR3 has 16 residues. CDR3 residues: CASSFGANGMNTEAFF. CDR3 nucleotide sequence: TGTGCCAGTAGTTTTGGGGCAAATGGTATGAACACTGAAGCTTTCTTT.

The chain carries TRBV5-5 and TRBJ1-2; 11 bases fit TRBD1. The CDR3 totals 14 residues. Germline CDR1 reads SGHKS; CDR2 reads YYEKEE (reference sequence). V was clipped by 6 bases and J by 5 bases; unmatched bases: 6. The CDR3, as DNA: TGTGCCAGCATGCCCGGGACAGGGGGGTATGGCTACACCTTC. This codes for CASMPGTGGYGYTF.

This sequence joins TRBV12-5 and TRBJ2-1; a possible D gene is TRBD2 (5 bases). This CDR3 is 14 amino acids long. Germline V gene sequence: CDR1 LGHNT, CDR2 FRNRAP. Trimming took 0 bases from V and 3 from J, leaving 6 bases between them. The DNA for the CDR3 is TGTGCTAGTGGTTTGGTCGCGGGCTACAATGAGCAGTTCTTC. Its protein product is CASGLVAGYNEQFF.

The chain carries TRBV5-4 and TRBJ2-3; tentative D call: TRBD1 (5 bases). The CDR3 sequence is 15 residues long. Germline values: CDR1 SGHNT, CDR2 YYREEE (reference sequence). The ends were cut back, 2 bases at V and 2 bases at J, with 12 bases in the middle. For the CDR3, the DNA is TGTGCCAGCAGCTTAGGGGCCAGGGACACAGATACGCAGTATTTT. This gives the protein CASSLGARDTDTQYF.

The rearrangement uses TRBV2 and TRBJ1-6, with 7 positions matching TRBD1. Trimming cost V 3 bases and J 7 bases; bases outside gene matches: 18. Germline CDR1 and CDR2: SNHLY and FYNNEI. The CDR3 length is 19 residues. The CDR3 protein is CASSDTGPGGGYENSPLHF. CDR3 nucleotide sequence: TGTGCCAGCAGTGATACAGGGCCCGGAGGGGGCTATGAGAATTCACCCCTCCACTTT.

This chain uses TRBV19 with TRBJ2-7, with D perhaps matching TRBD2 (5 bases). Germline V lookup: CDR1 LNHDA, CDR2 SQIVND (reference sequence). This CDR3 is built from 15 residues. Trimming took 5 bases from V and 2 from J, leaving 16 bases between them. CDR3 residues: CASSRDETPTYEQYF. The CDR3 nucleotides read TGTGCCAGTAGTCGGGATGAGACACCGACCTACGAGCAGTACTTC.